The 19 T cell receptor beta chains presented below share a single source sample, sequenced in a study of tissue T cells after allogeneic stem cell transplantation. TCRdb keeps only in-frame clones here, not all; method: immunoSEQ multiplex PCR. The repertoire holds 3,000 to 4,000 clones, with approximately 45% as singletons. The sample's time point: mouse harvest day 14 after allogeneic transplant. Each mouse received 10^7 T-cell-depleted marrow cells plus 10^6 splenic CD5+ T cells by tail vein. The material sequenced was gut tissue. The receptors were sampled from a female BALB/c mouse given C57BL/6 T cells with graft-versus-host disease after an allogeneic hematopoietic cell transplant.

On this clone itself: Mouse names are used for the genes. CDR3 DNA (partial): TGTGCCAGCAGCCGGGGGGGGCGCCCCACCGGGCAGCTCTAC. Amino acid sequence: CASSRGGRPTGQLY. The whole CDR3 sequence reads CASSRGGRPTGQLYF. The chain combines TRBV26 with TRBJ2-2, with 8 positions matching TRBD2. From the germline J gene comes the end of the CDR3, since the read stops 1 residue before it. The CDR3 is 15 residues long. V trimming: 6 bases; J trimming: 4 bases; junction bases outside the gene matches: 7. Germline V lookup: CDR1 KGHPV, CDR2 FQNQEV (reference sequence).

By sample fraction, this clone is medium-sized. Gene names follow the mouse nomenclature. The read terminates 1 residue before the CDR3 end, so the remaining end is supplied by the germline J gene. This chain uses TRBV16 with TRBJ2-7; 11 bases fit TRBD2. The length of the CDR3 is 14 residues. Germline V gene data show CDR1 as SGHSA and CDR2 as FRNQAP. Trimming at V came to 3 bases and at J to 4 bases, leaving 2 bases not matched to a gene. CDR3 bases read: TGTGCAAGCAGCTTGACTGGGGGGGGGTATGAACAGTAC. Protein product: CASSLTGGGYEQY. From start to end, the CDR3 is CASSLTGGGYEQYF. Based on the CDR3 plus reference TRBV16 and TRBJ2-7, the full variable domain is NAGVIQTPRHKVTGKGQEATLWCEPISGHSAVFWYRQTIVQGLEFLTYFRNQAPIDDSGMPKERFSAQMPNQSHSTLKIQSTQPQDSAVYLCASSLTGGGYEQYFGPGTRLTVL.

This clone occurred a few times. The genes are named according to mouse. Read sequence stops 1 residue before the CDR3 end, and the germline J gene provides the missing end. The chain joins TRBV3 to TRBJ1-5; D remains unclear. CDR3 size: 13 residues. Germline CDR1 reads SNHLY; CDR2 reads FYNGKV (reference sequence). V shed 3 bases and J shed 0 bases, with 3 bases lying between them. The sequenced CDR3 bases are TGTGCCAGCAGCTTCAGTAACAACCAGGCTCCGCTT. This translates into CASSFSNNQAPL. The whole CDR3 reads CASSFSNNQAPLF.

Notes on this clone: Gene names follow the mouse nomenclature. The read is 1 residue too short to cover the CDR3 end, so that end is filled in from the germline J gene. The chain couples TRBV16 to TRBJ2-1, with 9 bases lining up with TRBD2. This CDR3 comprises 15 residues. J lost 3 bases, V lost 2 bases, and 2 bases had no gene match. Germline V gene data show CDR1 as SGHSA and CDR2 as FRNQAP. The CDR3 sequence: CASSLIWGGYAEQFF. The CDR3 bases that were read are TGTGCAAGCAGCTTAATCTGGGGGGGCTATGCTGAGCAGTTC.

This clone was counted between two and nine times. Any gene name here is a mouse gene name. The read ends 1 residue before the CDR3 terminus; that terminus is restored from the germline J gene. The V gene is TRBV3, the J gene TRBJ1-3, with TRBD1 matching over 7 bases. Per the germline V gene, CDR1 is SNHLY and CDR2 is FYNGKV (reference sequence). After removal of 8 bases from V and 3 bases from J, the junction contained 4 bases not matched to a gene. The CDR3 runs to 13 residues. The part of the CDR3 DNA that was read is TGTGCCAGCGCCAGGGGGAATGGAAATACGCTCTAT. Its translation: CASARGNGNTLY. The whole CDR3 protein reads CASARGNGNTLYF.

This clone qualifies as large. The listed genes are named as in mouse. The CDR3 sequence: CASTPGTLNTLYF. Partial CDR3 DNA: TGTGCCAGCACCCCCGGGACTTTAAACACCTTGTAC. This chain uses TRBV19 with TRBJ2-4; tentatively, D is TRBD2 (6 bases). The read gets to within 1 residue of the CDR3 end, and the germline J gene fills in the rest. Germline CDR1 reads FNHDT; CDR2 reads SITEND (reference sequence). The CDR3 spans 13 residues. Trimming took off 6 bases at V and 5 bases at J, with 13 bases between the two ends. Filled out from reference TRBV19 and TRBJ2-4, the complete variable domain reads GGIITQTPKFLIGQEGQKLTLKCQQNFNHDTMYWYRQDSGKGLRLIYYSITENDLQKGDLSEGYDASREKKSSFSLTVTSAQKNEMAVFLCASTPGTLNTLYFGAGTRLSVL.

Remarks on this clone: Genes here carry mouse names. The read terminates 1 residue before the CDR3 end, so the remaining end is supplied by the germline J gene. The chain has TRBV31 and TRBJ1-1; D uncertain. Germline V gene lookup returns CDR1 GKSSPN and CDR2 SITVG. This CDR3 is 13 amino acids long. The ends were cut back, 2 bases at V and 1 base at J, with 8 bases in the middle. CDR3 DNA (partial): TGTGCCTGGAGTTACCAAGAAAACACAGAAGTCTTC. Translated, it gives CAWSYQENTEVF. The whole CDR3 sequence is CAWSYQENTEVFF.

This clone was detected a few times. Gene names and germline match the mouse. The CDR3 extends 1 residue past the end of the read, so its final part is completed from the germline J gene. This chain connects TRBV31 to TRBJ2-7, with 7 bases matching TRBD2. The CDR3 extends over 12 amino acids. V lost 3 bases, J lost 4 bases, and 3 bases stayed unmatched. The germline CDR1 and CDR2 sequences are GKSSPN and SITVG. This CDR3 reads CAWRLGVYEQYF. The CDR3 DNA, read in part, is TGTGCCTGGAGGCTGGGGGTTTATGAACAGTAC.

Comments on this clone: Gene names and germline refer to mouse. The CDR3 bases that were read are TGTGCCAGCAGGGGGACAGTCCCGGAGACCCAGTAC. Protein product: CASRGTVPETQY. The entire CDR3 is CASRGTVPETQYF. The chain couples TRBV19 to TRBJ2-5; 7 nucleotides match TRBD1. From the germline J gene comes the end of the CDR3, since the read stops 1 residue before it. Germline V gives CDR1 FNHDT, CDR2 SITEND (reference sequence). The CDR3 covers 13 residues. The junction had 9 bases not matched to a gene; V was cut back by 5 bases and J by 9 bases.

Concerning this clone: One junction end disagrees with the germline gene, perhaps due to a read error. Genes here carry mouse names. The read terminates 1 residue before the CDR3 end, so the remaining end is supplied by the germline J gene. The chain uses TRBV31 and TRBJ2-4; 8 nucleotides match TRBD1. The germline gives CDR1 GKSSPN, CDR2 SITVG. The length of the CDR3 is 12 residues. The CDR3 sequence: CAWGQGQSTLYF. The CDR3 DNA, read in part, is TGTGCCTGGGGACAGGGACAAAGCACCTTGTAC. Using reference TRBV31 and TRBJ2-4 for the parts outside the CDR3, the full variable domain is AQTIHQWPVAEIKAVGSPLSLGCTIKGKSSPNLYWYWQATGGTLQQLFYSITVGQVESVVQLNLSASRPKDDQFILSTEKLLLSHSGFYLCAWGQGQSTLYFGAGTRLSVL.

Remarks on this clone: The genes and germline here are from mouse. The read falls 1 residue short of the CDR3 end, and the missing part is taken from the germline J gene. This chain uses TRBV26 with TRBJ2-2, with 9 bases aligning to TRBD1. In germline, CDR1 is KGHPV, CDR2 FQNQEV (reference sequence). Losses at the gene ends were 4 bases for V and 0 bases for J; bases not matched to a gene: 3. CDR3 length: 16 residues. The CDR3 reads CASSPWDRANTGQLYF. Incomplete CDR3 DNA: TGTGCCAGCAGTCCGTGGGACAGGGCAAACACCGGGCAGCTCTAC.

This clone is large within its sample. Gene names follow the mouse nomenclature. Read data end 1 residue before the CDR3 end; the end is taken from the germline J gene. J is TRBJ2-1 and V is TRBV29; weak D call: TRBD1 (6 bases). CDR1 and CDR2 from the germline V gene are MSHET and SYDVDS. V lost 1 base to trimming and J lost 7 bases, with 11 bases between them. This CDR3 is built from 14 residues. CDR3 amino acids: CASSLWQGRAEQFF. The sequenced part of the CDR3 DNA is TGTGCTAGCAGTTTATGGCAGGGGCGGGCTGAGCAGTTC.

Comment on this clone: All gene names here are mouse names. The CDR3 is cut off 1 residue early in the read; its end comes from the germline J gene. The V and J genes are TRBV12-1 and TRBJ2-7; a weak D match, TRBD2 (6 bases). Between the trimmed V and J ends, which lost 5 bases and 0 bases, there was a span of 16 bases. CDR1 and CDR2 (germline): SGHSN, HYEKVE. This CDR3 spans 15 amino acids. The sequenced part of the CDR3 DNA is TGTGCCAGCTTCGTCGGGGGGTCTAGCTCCTATGAACAGTAC. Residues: CASFVGGSSSYEQY. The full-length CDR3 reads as CASFVGGSSSYEQYF. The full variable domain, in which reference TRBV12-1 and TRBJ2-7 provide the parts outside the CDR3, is DSGVVQSPRHIIKEKGGRSVLTCIPISGHSNVVWYQQTLGKELKFLIQHYEKVERDKGFLPSRFSVQQFDDYHSEMNMSALELEDSAMYFCASFVGGSSSYEQYFGPGTRLTVL.

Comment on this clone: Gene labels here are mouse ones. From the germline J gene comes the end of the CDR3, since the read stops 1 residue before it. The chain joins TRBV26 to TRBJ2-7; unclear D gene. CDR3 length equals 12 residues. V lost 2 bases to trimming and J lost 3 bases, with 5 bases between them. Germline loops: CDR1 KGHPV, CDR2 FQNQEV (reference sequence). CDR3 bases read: TGTGCCAGCAGTCTGGGGAGCTATGAACAGTAC. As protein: CASSLGSYEQY. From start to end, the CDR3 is CASSLGSYEQYF.

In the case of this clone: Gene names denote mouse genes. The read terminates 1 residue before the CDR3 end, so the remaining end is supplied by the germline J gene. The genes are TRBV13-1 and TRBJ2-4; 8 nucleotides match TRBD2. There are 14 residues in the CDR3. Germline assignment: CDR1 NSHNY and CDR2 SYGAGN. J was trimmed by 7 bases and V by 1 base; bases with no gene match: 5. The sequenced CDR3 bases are TGTGCCAGCAGTGATCTGGGGGGAAAGGACACCTTGTAC. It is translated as CASSDLGGKDTLY. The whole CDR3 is CASSDLGGKDTLYF.

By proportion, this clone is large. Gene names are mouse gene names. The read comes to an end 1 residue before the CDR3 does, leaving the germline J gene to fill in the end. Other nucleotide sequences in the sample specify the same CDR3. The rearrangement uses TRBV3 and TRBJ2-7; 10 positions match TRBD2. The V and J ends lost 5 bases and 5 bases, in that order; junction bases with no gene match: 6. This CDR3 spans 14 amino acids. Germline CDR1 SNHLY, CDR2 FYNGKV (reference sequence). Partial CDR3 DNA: TGTGCCAGCAGCGCGGACTGGGGGTTCCATGAACAGTAC. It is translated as CASSADWGFHEQY. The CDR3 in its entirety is CASSADWGFHEQYF.

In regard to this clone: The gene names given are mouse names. The CDR3 region is CGARDITEVFF. CDR3 DNA, as far as it was read: TGTGGTGCTAGGGACATCACAGAAGTCTTC. The J gene is TRBJ1-1, the V gene TRBV20, with no clear D. The DNA ends 1 residue before the CDR3 does, and the rest of the CDR3 is filled in from the germline J gene. The CDR3 runs 11 residues. Deletions cut 0 bases from V and 4 bases from J, with 3 bases between. Germline assignment: CDR1 GFQATS and CDR2 STVNSAI.

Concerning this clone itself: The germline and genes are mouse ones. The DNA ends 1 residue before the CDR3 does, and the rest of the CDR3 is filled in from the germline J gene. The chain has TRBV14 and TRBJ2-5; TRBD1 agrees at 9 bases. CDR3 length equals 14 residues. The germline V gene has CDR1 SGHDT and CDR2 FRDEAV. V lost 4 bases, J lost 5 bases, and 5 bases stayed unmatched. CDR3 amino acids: CASSLQGARDTQYF. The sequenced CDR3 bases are TGTGCCAGCAGTCTACAGGGGGCGCGAGACACCCAGTAC. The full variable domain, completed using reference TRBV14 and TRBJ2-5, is EAGVTQSPRYAVLQEGQAVSFWCDPISGHDTLYWYQQPRDQGPQLLVYFRDEAVIDNSQLPSDRFSAVRPKGTNSTLKIQSAKQGDTATYLCASSLQGARDTQYFGPGTRLLVL.

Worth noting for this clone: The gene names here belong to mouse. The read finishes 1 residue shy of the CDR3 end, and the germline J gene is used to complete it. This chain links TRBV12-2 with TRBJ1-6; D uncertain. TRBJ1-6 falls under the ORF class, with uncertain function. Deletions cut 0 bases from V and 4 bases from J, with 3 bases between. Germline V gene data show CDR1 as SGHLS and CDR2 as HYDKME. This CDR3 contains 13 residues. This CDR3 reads CASSLGYNSPLYF. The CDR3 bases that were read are TGTGCCAGCTCTCTCGGGTATAATTCGCCCCTCTAC.